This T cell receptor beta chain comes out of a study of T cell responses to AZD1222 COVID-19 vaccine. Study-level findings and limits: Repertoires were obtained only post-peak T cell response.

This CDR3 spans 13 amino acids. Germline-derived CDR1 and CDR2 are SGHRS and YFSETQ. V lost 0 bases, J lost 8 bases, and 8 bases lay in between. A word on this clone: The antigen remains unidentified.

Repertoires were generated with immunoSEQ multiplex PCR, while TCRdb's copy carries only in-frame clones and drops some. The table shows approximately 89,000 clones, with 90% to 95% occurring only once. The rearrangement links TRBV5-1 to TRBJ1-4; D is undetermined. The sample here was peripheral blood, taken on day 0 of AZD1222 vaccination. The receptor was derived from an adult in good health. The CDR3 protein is CASSLDSSEKLFF. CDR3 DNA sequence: TGCGCCAGCAGCTTGGACAGCAGCGAAAAACTGTTTTTT.